The TCR beta chain described here comes from a study of T-cell memory formation after mild COVID-19 (dated by TCRdb to the early 2020s). About the investigation overall: Most TCR sequence clusters were specific to one of the two donors. T-cell clones expanding and contracting after mild COVID-19 in two donors were tracked by longitudinal TCRalpha and TCRbeta repertoire sequencing. The cohort comprised two young, previously healthy adult volunteers, one female and one male.

What the study reported, not specific to this receptor: Some responding clones were found in pre-infection memory, which suggests that pre-existing cross-reactive memory T cells took part in the SARS-CoV-2 response. Only a couple of mild cases were covered in the study, and larger cohorts including severe cases with pre-infection samples were considered necessary. The second-wave clones that peaked on day 37 were not confirmed to be SARS-CoV-2 specific. Clones contracting from day 15 to 85 had balanced CD4/CD8 phenotypes, while a second wave expanding from day 15 to 37 was biased towards CD4+. Contracting CD4+ clones were located mainly in the CM and EM memory subsets, whereas CD8+ clones were found to be enriched in EMRA.

As encoded in the germline V gene, CDR1 is SGHTA while CDR2 is FQGNSA. Including cysteine and phenylalanine, the CDR3 has 15 amino acids. Just CDR3 DNA is preserved here, 45 bases in frame from base 1. From V the trimming removes 3 bases and from J it removes 3 bases, while the gene matches leave 6 bases of the junction unaccounted for. The data were produced on an Illumina NovaSeq 6000. Using 5'RACE with constant-segment primers, TCRalpha and TCRbeta cDNA libraries were constructed, with sample barcodes and unique molecular identifiers added in the process. Trizol reagent was used to extract RNA from every sample. Libraries were amplified in two PCR steps, with a second sample barcode and Illumina TruSeq adapters added in the second step. Sequencing of the libraries was done on an Illumina NovaSeq, producing 2 x 150 bp paired-end reads. Per the original workflow: With migec v1.2.7, reads were demultiplexed and then collapsed into UMI-guided consensus sequences. Using mixcr v2.1.11, UMI consensuses were aligned to TRA and TRB V and J templates and then assembled into clonotypes. Clonotypes were classified as expanded or contracted when called significant by both edgeR and NoisET, with noise models trained on biological replicates. For edgeR calls, the cutoffs were a false discovery rate-adjusted p below 0.01 and a log2 fold-change threshold of 1. As an exploratory analysis of dynamics, max-normalized trajectories of the 1000 most abundant clonotypes were examined with PCA combined with hierarchical clustering. Separately sequenced CD4+ and CD8+ repertoires were used to assign a CD4 or CD8 phenotype to each responding clone. TCRdb reran the public reads through fastp at Q25 and MiXCR, keeping productive beta chains. Each record represents a unique CDR3 protein, reported with the most common genes and DNA among its rows. The V and J calls here are based on TCRdb, not the publication. The sample table contains 110,000 to 150,000 distinct CDR3 sequences; only one count was recorded for 13% to 15% of them. The ten biggest clones cover less than 30% of the sample.

Ficoll-Paque density gradient centrifugation was used to isolate PBMCs. With respect to this clonotype: Its antigen target is currently unknown. The input lacks base qualities; no much larger clone sits a single base away.

The source is an adult woman who had mild COVID-19 (a few samples of this study predate the infection). The sample titles of this study are shuffled in the database, so cell type and time point are left out; the donor was told from shared clones. The chain uses TRBV7-2 and TRBJ2-7, with TRBD2 matching 9 junction bases. The sequenced sample consisted of PBMCs or a T cell subset sorted from them (not recorded which). The DNA sequence is TGTGCCAGCAGCTTCATGACTAGCGGCCTCTACGAGCAGTACTTC. Its translation reads: CASSFMTSGLYEQYF.